One and the same sample provided the 30 T cell receptor beta chains below, sequenced in a study of blood T cells in healthy people across ages. Using a J-beta primer mix together with a sample-barcoded 5' primer, a second PCR was run for roughly 6 to 12 cycles. TCRdb re-called the 5' RACE reads with MiXCR, one entry per CDR3 protein. The sample consists of approximately 730,000 distinct CDR3 sequences, 40% to 65% of them appearing once. Material for sequencing was blood. These receptors were collected from a man aged 80 or over in good health.

This chain joins TRBV24-1 and TRBJ2-1, with 8 bases fitting TRBD1. Germline V gives CDR1 KGHDR, CDR2 SFDVKD. The trim removed 3 bases at V and 7 bases at J, leaving 10 bases unmatched. The CDR3 is 16 residues long. Here the CDR3 DNA reads TGTGCCACCAGTGATCAGGGGGCCGGGTTCGGAAATGAGCAGTTCTTC. Translation gives CATSDQGAGFGNEQFF.

This clonotype was counted once. V gene TRBV5-1 combines with J gene TRBJ2-5, with 9 bases lining up with TRBD2. Per germline, CDR1 SGHRS and CDR2 YFSETQ. V was pared by 0 bases and J by 11 bases, with 17 bases of the junction left unmatched. The CDR3 spans 17 residues. The CDR3 loop reads CASSLVGAGGLVDEQYF. The CDR3 coding sequence is TGCGCCAGCAGCTTGGTTGGGGCGGGAGGGCTCGTCGATGAGCAGTACTTC. Looking up the rest from reference TRBV5-1 and TRBJ2-5 gives the full variable domain: KAGVTQTPRYLIKTRGQQVTLSCSPISGHRSVSWYQQTPGQGLQFLFEYFSETQRNKGNFPGRFSGRQFSNSRSEMNVSTLELGDSALYLCASSLVGAGGLVDEQYFGPGTRLLVL.

The rearrangement links TRBV20-1 to TRBJ1-1, with 10 bases aligning to TRBD1. The CDR3 contains 14 residues. Looked up from germline, CDR1 is DFQATT and CDR2 is SNEGSKA (reference sequence). The CDR3 spells CSTHPGDRGTEAFF. Here the CDR3 DNA reads TGCAGCACCCACCCTGGGGACAGGGGCACTGAAGCTTTCTTT.

Only a few counts were recorded for this clonotype. The chain is built from TRBV7-2 and TRBJ2-7; D perhaps matches TRBD2 (5 bases). CDR1 and CDR2 from the germline V gene are SGHTA and FQGNSA. This CDR3 is built from 14 residues. V lost 8 bases and J lost 0, with 14 bases in between. The CDR3 sequence: CASGRGPASYEQYF. In DNA form, the CDR3 reads TGTGCCAGCGGCCGCGGGCCCGCCTCCTACGAGCAGTACTTC.

V is TRBV2 and J is TRBJ2-3, with 7 positions matching TRBD2. The trim removed 7 bases at V and 9 bases at J, leaving 13 bases unmatched. The CDR3 has 14 amino acids. Germline V gives CDR1 SNHLY, CDR2 FYNNEI. The CDR3 reads CASTGTAGSGTQYF. As DNA, the CDR3 is TGTGCCAGCACGGGAACAGCGGGAAGTGGGACGCAGTATTTT.

The genes are TRBV9 and TRBJ2-1; TRBD1 aligns across 10 bases. CDR1 is SGDLS, CDR2 YYNGEE, per germline. Trimming took 1 base from V and 7 from J; bases not matched to a gene: 5. The length of the CDR3 is 15 residues. CDR3 DNA: TGTGCCAGCAGCGTATTAGGACAGGGGGTAAATGAGCAGTTCTTC. Its translation: CASSVLGQGVNEQFF.

This clonotype came up a few times. CDR3 amino acids: CASRGSPSVKTQYF. The CDR3 DNA sequence: TGCGCCAGCAGAGGGTCCCCGTCGGTGAAGACCCAGTACTTC. The chain carries TRBV5-1 and TRBJ2-5; D uncertain. Germline V gene lookup returns CDR1 SGHRS and CDR2 YFSETQ. CDR3 size: 14 residues. V dropped 5 bases and J dropped 6 bases, with 17 bases sitting between them.

V usage is TRBV4-1 and J usage is TRBJ2-7, with TRBD1 matching 9 bases. This CDR3 contains 17 residues. J was trimmed by 2 bases and V by 0 bases; bases with no gene match: 8. The germline CDR1 and CDR2 sequences are MGHRA and YSYEKL. In DNA form, the CDR3 reads TGCGCCAGCAGCCAAGAACCGAACAGGGGGCAGGCCTACGAGCAGTACTTC. This codes for CASSQEPNRGQAYEQYF.

V usage is TRBV29-1 and J usage is TRBJ2-1, with D tentatively TRBD1 (5 bases). Germline CDR1 SQVTM, CDR2 ANQGSEA. This CDR3 has 14 amino acids. Trimming removed 3 bases from V and 7 bases from J, with 16 bases in between. The CDR3 loop is CSVDGRVVTNEQFF. In DNA form, the CDR3 reads TGCAGCGTTGACGGCAGGGTAGTTACGAATGAGCAGTTCTTC.

The chain carries TRBV27 and TRBJ2-7; 10 bases are a match to TRBD1. The V gene's germline CDR1 is MNHEY and CDR2 SMNVEV (reference sequence). V was pared by 5 bases and J by 4 bases, with 5 bases of the junction left unmatched. The CDR3 runs 14 residues. The CDR3 DNA sequence: TGTGCCAGCAGTGGGACAGGGGCTATTTACGAGCAGTACTTC. This encodes CASSGTGAIYEQYF.

This clonotype was found a few times. This chain's CDR3 is CASSDGSGRGRYAYF. The CDR3 nucleotides are TGCGCCAGCAGTGATGGTAGCGGGAGAGGCAGATACGCGTATTTT. The chain has TRBV10-1 and TRBJ2-3; 9 nucleotides align to TRBD2. The germline V gene has CDR1 WNHNN and CDR2 SYGVQD (reference sequence). CDR3 size: 15 residues. The J segment lost 14 bases and the V segment lost 3 bases, leaving 15 bases of the junction unmatched.

This sequence joins TRBV6-1 and TRBJ2-1, with 8 bases lining up with TRBD2. CDR1 MNHNS and CDR2 SASEGT come from the germline V gene. This CDR3 is built from 14 residues. Germline trimming cut 8 bases from V and 8 bases from J; bases unmatched to any gene: 11. CDR3 in amino acids: CASAPSGSPHEQFF. The DNA of the CDR3 is TGTGCCAGCGCCCCCAGCGGGAGTCCCCATGAGCAGTTCTTC.

The chain carries TRBV6-5 and TRBJ2-3, with TRBD2 matching over 8 bases. From germline, CDR1 is MNHEY and CDR2 SVGAGI. With 0 bases clipped from V and 0 bases from J, the junction kept 11 bases outside the gene matches. This CDR3 has 19 amino acids. As DNA, the CDR3 is TGTGCCAGCAGTTACTCGCCCGTGGGACTAGAGGTTAGCACAGATACGCAGTATTTT. It codes for CASSYSPVGLEVSTDTQYF.

This clonotype was observed a few times. The chain has TRBV12-3 or TRBV12-4 and TRBJ2-5, with D tentatively TRBD1 (6 bases). The CDR3 totals 13 residues. Trimming took 7 bases from V and 4 from J, leaving 13 bases between them. For the CDR3, the DNA is TGTGCCAGCAACAAGGGGGTCCCAGAGACCCAGTACTTC. Translation gives CASNKGVPETQYF.

This clonotype was detected only a few times. The gene calls are TRBV4-2 and TRBJ2-1; D is unclear. V shed 1 base and J shed 0 bases, with 10 bases lying between them. The CDR3 extends over 16 amino acids. From germline, CDR1 is LGHNA and CDR2 YNFKEQ. CDR3 nucleotide sequence: TGTGCCAGCAGCCAAGTACGAAGTAGCTCCTACAATGAGCAGTTCTTC. Its protein product is CASSQVRSSSYNEQFF.

The J gene is TRBJ1-2, the V gene TRBV20-1; TRBD1 is a possible D gene (5 bases). Germline V gene data show CDR1 as DFQATT and CDR2 as SNEGSKA (reference sequence). This CDR3 has 14 residues. V lost 6 bases and J lost 0, with 14 bases in between. The CDR3 here is CSAPPRDSNYGYTF. The CDR3 coding sequence is TGCAGTGCCCCCCCCAGGGACTCTAACTATGGCTACACCTTC.

V and J are TRBV10-3 and TRBJ1-2, with D possibly being TRBD1 (6 bases). Germline CDR1 and CDR2: ENHRY and SYGVKD. V was clipped by 4 bases and J by 0 bases, with 9 bases between them. The CDR3 length is 14 residues. The DNA of the CDR3 is TGTGCCATCAGTGCAAGGGGGGCTAACTATGGCTACACCTTC. Protein: CAISARGANYGYTF.

Worth noting for this clonotype: The junction does not match germline at one end; this may be a read error. The chain links TRBV27 to TRBJ1-5; perhaps TRBD1 as D (5 bases). This CDR3 comprises 15 residues. Germline CDR1 reads MNHEY; CDR2 reads SMNVEV (reference sequence). This CDR3 is CACSLRGEFNQPQHF. In DNA, the CDR3 is TGTGCCTGCAGTTTGAGAGGGGAGTTTAATCAGCCCCAGCATTTT.

The chain is built from TRBV20-1 and TRBJ2-7; D not certain. V dropped 2 bases and J dropped 0 bases, with 5 bases sitting between them. Germline CDR1 and CDR2: DFQATT and SNEGSKA (reference sequence). The CDR3 has 12 residues. Here the CDR3 reads CSARKSSYEQYF. Here the CDR3 DNA reads TGCAGTGCTAGAAAGAGCTCCTACGAGCAGTACTTC.

CDR3 region: CASSPGQGAKGDEQYF. CDR3 bases: TGTGCCAGCAGCCCGGGACAGGGGGCTAAGGGTGACGAGCAGTACTTC. The chain combines TRBV3-1 with TRBJ2-5, with TRBD1 identical over 12 bases. Near its end, the DNA agrees better with TRBJ2-7, so the J call may be wrong. The V gene's germline CDR1 is LGHDT and CDR2 YNNKEL (reference sequence). This CDR3 region has 16 residues.

The chain employs TRBV9 and TRBJ2-5, with a weak D call TRBD1 (7 bases). The J call could be wrong; TRBJ2-7 is a better fit for the DNA end. From germline, CDR1 is SGDLS and CDR2 YYNGEE. The CDR3 spans 15 residues. The DNA for the CDR3 is TGTGCCAGCAGCGTAGACCCAGGGGGGCGCTACGAGCAGTACTTC. Residues: CASSVDPGGRYEQYF.

The chain has TRBV4-2 and TRBJ2-3; TRBD2 aligns across 8 bases. The V segment lost 4 bases and the J segment 14 bases; nucleotides outside the gene matches: 26. The V gene's germline CDR1 is LGHNA and CDR2 YNFKEQ. This CDR3 contains 18 residues. CDR3 sequence reads: CASSPSGRAGEGHRYAYF. The CDR3 DNA is TGTGCCAGCAGCCCCTCGGGGAGAGCGGGAGAGGGGCACAGATACGCGTATTTT.

The J gene is TRBJ1-4, the V gene TRBV7-2; a weak D match, TRBD1 (6 bases). Germline V lookup: CDR1 SGHTA, CDR2 FQGNSA. The CDR3 loop spans 15 amino acids. V dropped 4 bases and J dropped 6 bases, with 15 bases sitting between them. CDR3 sequence reads: CASSSTGRGDEKLFF. CDR3 nucleotide sequence: TGTGCCAGCAGCTCAACAGGGAGAGGGGATGAAAAACTGTTTTTT.

This rearrangement joins TRBV12-3 or TRBV12-4 to TRBJ1-3, with 9 nucleotides matching TRBD1. Losses at the gene ends were 5 bases for V and 2 bases for J; bases not matched to a gene: 10. The CDR3 is 17 amino acids. CDR3 region: CASSQPGQGLTGNTIYF. In nucleotides, the CDR3 is TGTGCCAGCAGTCAGCCGGGACAGGGTCTAACTGGAAACACCATATATTTT.

V usage is TRBV28 and J usage is TRBJ2-1; D remains unclear. Trimming cost V 8 bases and J 2 bases, with 16 bases left between them. The CDR3 has 15 residues. Germline CDR1 reads MDHEN; CDR2 reads SYDVKM. CDR3 residues: CASGPGGRAYNEQFF. Here the CDR3 DNA reads TGTGCCAGCGGACCCGGTGGCCGGGCCTACAATGAGCAGTTCTTC.

The CDR3 reads CSARDPGRINQPQHF. The CDR3 DNA reads as TGCAGTGCTAGAGATCCGGGGCGGATCAATCAGCCCCAGCATTTT. The chain uses TRBV20-1 and TRBJ1-5; possibly TRBD1 for D (5 bases). The CDR3 runs to 15 residues. CDR1 and CDR2 (germline): DFQATT, SNEGSKA (reference sequence). Trimming removed 0 bases from V and 3 bases from J, with 12 bases in between.

The chain combines TRBV20-1 with TRBJ1-1; possible D gene TRBD1, 5 bases. V was shortened by 0 bases and J by 4 bases, with 12 bases between the two germline ends. The CDR3 is 14 amino acids. Germline CDR1 reads DFQATT; CDR2 reads SNEGSKA (reference sequence). In DNA form, the CDR3 reads TGCAGTGCTAGAGATCGAAGGGGTTCCACTGAAGCTTTCTTT. This encodes CSARDRRGSTEAFF.

This clonotype was observed a few times. The chain joins TRBV14 to TRBJ2-5; D assignment may be TRBD1 or TRBD2 (5 bases each). Trimming took 1 base from V and 1 from J, leaving 16 bases between them. Germline CDR1 reads SGHDN; CDR2 reads FVKESK. CDR3 size: 17 residues. The CDR3 loop is CASSQGYLGRLQETQYF. In nucleotides, the CDR3 is TGTGCCAGCAGCCAAGGATATCTGGGACGACTCCAAGAGACCCAGTACTTC.

The chain uses TRBV6-5 and TRBJ2-3; perhaps TRBD2 as D (6 bases). V lost 1 base to trimming and J lost 0 bases, with 11 bases between them. The CDR3 spans 16 residues. Germline V gene sequence: CDR1 MNHEY, CDR2 SVGAGI. The CDR3 DNA follows: TGTGCCAGCAGTTACTTTCACGGGACTAGCACAGATACGCAGTATTTT. This translates into CASSYFHGTSTDTQYF.

In regard to this clonotype: One end of the junction varies from germline; a read error may be responsible. The chain uses TRBV12-3 or TRBV12-4 and TRBJ2-1; 7 positions match TRBD1. The length of the CDR3 is 15 residues. This CDR3 is CAGRQTGAVYNEQFF. In nucleotides, the CDR3 is TGTGCCGGCAGACAAACAGGGGCGGTATACAATGAGCAGTTCTTC.